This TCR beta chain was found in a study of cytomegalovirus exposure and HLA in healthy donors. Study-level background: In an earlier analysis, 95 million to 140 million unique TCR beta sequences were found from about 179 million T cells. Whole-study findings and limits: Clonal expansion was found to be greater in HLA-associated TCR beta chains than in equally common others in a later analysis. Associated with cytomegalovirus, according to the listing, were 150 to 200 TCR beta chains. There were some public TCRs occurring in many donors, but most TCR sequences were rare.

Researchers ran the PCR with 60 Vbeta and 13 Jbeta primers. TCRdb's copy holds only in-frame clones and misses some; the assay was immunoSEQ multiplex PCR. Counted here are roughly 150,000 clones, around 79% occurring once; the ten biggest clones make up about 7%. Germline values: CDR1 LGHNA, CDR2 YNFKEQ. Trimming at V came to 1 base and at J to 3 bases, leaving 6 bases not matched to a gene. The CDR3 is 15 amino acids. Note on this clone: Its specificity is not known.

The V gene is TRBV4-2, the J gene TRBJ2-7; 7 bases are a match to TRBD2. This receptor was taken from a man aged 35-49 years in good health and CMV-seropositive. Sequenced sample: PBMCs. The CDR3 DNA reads TGTGCCAGCAGCCAAGCCGGGAGGAATGACTACGAGCAGTACTTC. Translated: CASSQAGRNDYEQYF.